Presented here are 17 T cell receptor beta chains from one specimen sequenced in a study of T-cell reconstitution after alpha-beta-depleted transplantation in children. It was with unique molecular identifiers that the TCRbeta library was prepared. TCRdb itself ran the PCR reads through MiXCR, one entry per CDR3 protein. There are some 350,000 distinct CDR3 sequences in the sample; 10% occur only once, and around 2.5% lies in the top ten. The sample consisted of PBMCs from the stem cell graft donor, taken from the stem cell graft. The receptors were sampled from a human donor who donated a stem cell graft to a child with acute lymphoblastic leukemia.

Of note for this clonotype: With a much larger clone just one base away, this may be a read error. The rearrangement links TRBV18 to TRBJ1-1, with a weak D call TRBD1 (5 bases). The ends were cut back, 6 bases at V and 9 bases at J, with 20 bases in the middle. The CDR3 length is 14 residues. Germline loops: CDR1 KGHSH, CDR2 LQKENI. CDR3 region: CASSPRVRDVQAFF. CDR3 DNA: TGTGCCAGCTCTCCCAGGGTAAGAGATGTGCAAGCTTTCTTT. Full variable domain (outside the CDR3, taken from reference TRBV18 and TRBJ1-1): NAGVMQNPRHLVRRRGQEARLRCSPMKGHSHVYWYRQLPEEGLKFMVYLQKENIIDESGMPKERFSAEFPKEGPSILRIQQVVRGDSAAYFCASSPRVRDVQAFFGQGTRLTVV.

In this sample, this clonotype turned up a few times. The chain carries TRBV7-2 and TRBJ2-3, with 7 bases lining up with TRBD2. J gave up 4 bases and V 1 base, and 8 bases lay outside the gene matches. This CDR3 comprises 16 residues. Germline CDR1 is SGHTA and CDR2 is FQGNSA. The CDR3 DNA sequence: TGTGCCAGCAGCTTAGAGGTTGGGACTATAGCAGATACGCAGTATTTT. Translation: CASSLEVGTIADTQYF.

This clonotype has at least ten counts. V gene TRBV7-2 combines with J gene TRBJ2-3; TRBD2 matches 10 bases. CDR1 is SGHTA, CDR2 FQGNSA, per germline. J lost 0 bases, V lost 3 bases, and 3 bases had no gene match. The CDR3 sequence is 16 residues long. CDR3 sequence reads: CASSFLAGASTDTQYF. CDR3 DNA: TGTGCCAGCAGCTTTCTAGCGGGAGCCAGCACAGATACGCAGTATTTT.

There are many counts of this clonotype. V usage is TRBV7-9 and J usage is TRBJ1-1; D not certain. Trimming pared 1 base from V and 0 bases from J, leaving 9 bases between. The germline gives CDR1 SEHNR, CDR2 FQNEAQ (reference sequence). The CDR3 is 15 residues long. The CDR3 DNA reads as TGTGCCAGCAGCTTAGAAGGCAGGATGAACACTGAAGCTTTCTTT. As protein: CASSLEGRMNTEAFF.

As DNA, the CDR3 is TGTGCCAGCACCATCCAGGGTACCGGGGCCAACGTCCTGACTTTC. Encoded protein: CASTIQGTGANVLTF. The chain links TRBV7-2 to TRBJ2-6; tentative D call: TRBD1 (5 bases). This CDR3 has 15 residues. The germline V gene has CDR1 SGHTA and CDR2 FQGNSA. V lost 7 bases and J 4 bases, leaving 14 bases between the germline ends.

The rearrangement links TRBV11-2 to TRBJ2-1, with TRBD2 matching over 7 bases. The CDR3 contains 16 residues. V shed 4 bases, J shed 6 bases, and the junction held 12 bases outside the gene matches. CDR1 SGHAT and CDR2 FQNNGV come from the germline V gene. The DNA for the CDR3 is TGTGCCAGCAGCTCCATTGGGGGGGAGAGGGGCAATGAGCAGTTCTTC. This translates into CASSSIGGERGNEQFF. Full variable domain (outside the CDR3, taken from reference TRBV11-2 and TRBJ2-1): EAGVAQSPRYKIIEKRQSVAFWCNPISGHATLYWYQQILGQGPKLLIQFQNNGVVDDSQLPKDRFSAERLKGVDSTLKIQPAKLEDSAVYLCASSSIGGERGNEQFFGPGTRLTVL.

There are a few counts of this clonotype. The genes are TRBV5-5 and TRBJ2-7; the D is unclear. V gave up 3 bases and J gave up 0 bases, with 10 bases separating them. This CDR3 has 14 residues. Germline V gene sequence: CDR1 SGHKS, CDR2 YYEKEE (reference sequence). CDR3 loop: CASSSAAFSYEQYF. The CDR3 bases are TGTGCCAGCAGCTCCGCCGCATTCTCCTACGAGCAGTACTTC.

The table lists this clonotype with a few counts. This rearrangement joins TRBV10-3 to TRBJ1-5; tentative D call: TRBD1 (6 bases). CDR3 length: 14 amino acids. Trimming removed 4 bases at V and 6 bases at J, with 13 bases between. Germline CDR1 reads ENHRY; CDR2 reads SYGVKD. CDR3 DNA: TGTGCCATCAGTGTTTTGGGGGGCGGTCAGCCCCAGCATTTT. Its translation is CAISVLGGGQPQHF.

Ten or more counts support this clonotype. The chain is built from TRBV11-2 and TRBJ2-3; 8 bases match TRBD1. The CDR3 length is 15 residues. Germline V lookup: CDR1 SGHAT, CDR2 FQNNGV. Trimming cost V 1 base and J 2 bases; bases outside gene matches: 2. The CDR3 reads CASSLGQGYTDTQYF. CDR3 sequence (DNA): TGTGCCAGCAGCTTAGGACAGGGGTACACAGATACGCAGTATTTT.

Many counts were recorded for this clonotype. The chain has TRBV7-8 and TRBJ1-2; the D is unclear. This CDR3 contains 12 residues. Per germline, CDR1 SGHVS and CDR2 FQNEAQ. V lost 8 bases and J 4 bases, leaving 11 bases between the germline ends. CDR3 nucleotides: TGTGCCAGCGCCGGGTTGGGCTATGGCTACACCTTC. This codes for CASAGLGYGYTF.

The chain uses TRBV9 and TRBJ2-7; D might be TRBD1 (6 bases). V was shortened by 3 bases and J by 4 bases, with 20 bases between the two germline ends. Per the germline V gene, CDR1 is SGDLS and CDR2 is YYNGEE. The CDR3 sequence is 16 residues long. The CDR3 loop is CASSANPTGKPYEQYF. CDR3 DNA sequence: TGTGCCAGCAGCGCAAACCCGACAGGAAAACCATACGAGCAGTACTTC.

In this sample, this clonotype turned up a few times. The J gene is TRBJ2-4, the V gene TRBV7-8, with 7 bases lining up with TRBD1. In germline, CDR1 is SGHVS, CDR2 FQNEAQ. The CDR3 covers 14 residues. Trimming removed 4 bases from V and 3 bases from J; junction bases left unmatched: 3. The CDR3 is CASSWGTDKNIQYF. CDR3 nucleotides: TGTGCCAGCAGCTGGGGGACAGACAAAAACATTCAGTACTTC.

V usage is TRBV5-5 and J usage is TRBJ2-7, with TRBD1 identical over 9 bases. Germline-derived CDR1 and CDR2 are SGHKS and YYEKEE (reference sequence). The CDR3 is made up of 16 amino acids. The V and J ends lost 4 bases and 0 bases, in that order; junction bases with no gene match: 8. CDR3 amino acids: CASSAKGQGFSYEQYF. CDR3 sequence (DNA): TGTGCCAGCAGCGCAAAGGGACAGGGCTTCTCCTACGAGCAGTACTTC.

The gene calls are TRBV5-1 and TRBJ2-7; TRBD2 matches 9 bases. V gave up 1 base and J gave up 3 bases; unmatched junction bases: 5. The CDR3 totals 15 residues. Germline V CDR1 and CDR2: SGHRS, YFSETQ. The DNA of the CDR3 is TGCGCCAGCAGCTTGACCAGCGGGGGGTACTACGAGCAGTACTTC. This sequence encodes CASSLTSGGYYEQYF.

This sequence joins TRBV7-2 and TRBJ2-7; 8 positions agree with TRBD2. J lost 5 bases, V lost 4 bases, and 13 bases had no gene match. Germline CDR1 is SGHTA and CDR2 is FQGNSA. The CDR3 runs 16 residues. The CDR3 here is CASSSGPSGRLHEQYF. Written as DNA, the CDR3 is TGTGCCAGCAGCTCAGGGCCCAGCGGGAGACTCCACGAGCAGTACTTC.

This chain links TRBV7-6 with TRBJ1-1, with D perhaps matching TRBD1 (5 bases). V was shortened by 1 base and J by 5 bases, with 17 bases between the two germline ends. Per the germline V gene, CDR1 is SGHVS and CDR2 is FNYEAQ. The CDR3 is 16 amino acids. CDR3: CASSLDRWAGRTEAFF. The CDR3 nucleotides are TGTGCCAGCAGCTTAGACCGTTGGGCAGGGCGGACTGAAGCTTTCTTT.

This clonotype appeared a few times. The chain combines TRBV16 with TRBJ1-5; D is uncertain. This CDR3 is built from 15 residues. Trimming left V 3 bases short and J 5 bases short, with 14 bases between. Germline V gene sequence: CDR1 KGHSY, CDR2 FQNENV. The CDR3 sequence is CASSHGFGEHQPQHF. For the CDR3, the DNA is TGTGCCAGCAGCCATGGGTTCGGGGAACATCAGCCCCAGCATTTT.